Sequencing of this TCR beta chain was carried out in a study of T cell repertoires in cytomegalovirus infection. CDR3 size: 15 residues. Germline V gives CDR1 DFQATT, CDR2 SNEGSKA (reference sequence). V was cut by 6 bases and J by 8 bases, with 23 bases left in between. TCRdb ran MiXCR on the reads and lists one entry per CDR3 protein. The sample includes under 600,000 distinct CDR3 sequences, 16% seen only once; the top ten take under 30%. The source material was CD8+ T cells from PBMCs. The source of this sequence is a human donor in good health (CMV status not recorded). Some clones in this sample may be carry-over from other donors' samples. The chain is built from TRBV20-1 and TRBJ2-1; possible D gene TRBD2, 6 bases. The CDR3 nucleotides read TGCAGTGCCCCGCCTCTTGGCGGGAATCGTGATGAGCAGTTCTTC. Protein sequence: CSAPPLGGNRDEQFF.